This T cell receptor beta chain was captured by sequencing in a study of blood T cell repertoires in COVID-19. Study details: Both acute and convalescent COVID-19 samples were obtained from the United States, Italy and Spain. The analysed material was cDNA or gDNA that came from T cells, B-cell-depleted T cells, or PBMCs.

CDR1 MGHDK and CDR2 SYGVNS come from the germline V gene. The CDR3 has 16 residues. With 1 base removed from V and 5 bases from J, the gap between germline ends came to 17 bases. Source study methods: Amplification of reference gene primers was used by the study to estimate nucleated cell counts. Assay: immunoSEQ multiplex PCR; the TCRdb copy retains only in-frame clones and omits some. That table is the source of V, J and clone size, and D and trimming were worked out from the DNA. The sample holds 180,000 or so clones, approximately 86% seen once. The clonotype comes from a man aged 18 to 29 with acute or convalescent COVID-19. Sequenced sample: peripheral blood. V and J are TRBV25-1 and TRBJ1-1; a possible D gene is TRBD1 (6 bases). The CDR3 sequence: CASSELGAGARTEAFF. For the CDR3, the DNA is TGTGCCAGCAGTGAATTAGGAGCGGGGGCGCGAACTGAAGCTTTCTTT. Variable domain in full (rest from reference TRBV25-1 and TRBJ1-1): EADIYQTPRYLVIGTGKKITLECSQTMGHDKMYWYQQDPGMELHLIHYSYGVNSTEKGDLSSESTVSRIRTEHFPLTLESARPSHTSQYLCASSELGAGARTEAFFGQGTRLTVV.